One and the same sample provided the 20 T cell receptor beta chains below, sequenced in a study of technical replicates of blood from several donors (dated by TCRdb to the late 2010s). Library preparation employed the immunoSEQ multiplex PCR assay. Here the immuneACCESS table is served through TCRdb, limited to in-frame sequences with V and J called. Missing clones are a known gap in these copies; in checked studies unresolved V genes cover under half, and the rest lacks a known reason. The sample data list around 95,000 clones, and 90% to 95% of these were observed just once. Jointly, the top ten make up roughly 0.26% of the sample. Material for sequencing was T cells isolated from PBMCs. These receptors were taken from a human donor in good health.

This rearrangement joins TRBV18 to TRBJ2-7; weak D call: TRBD1 (6 bases). Germline CDR1 reads KGHSH; CDR2 reads LQKENI. Trimming stripped 6 bases from V and 3 bases from J, with 12 bases between. The CDR3 runs to 13 residues. In DNA, the CDR3 is TGTGCCAGCTCGTGGGGGCTCGGCTACGAGCAGTACTTC. The encoded protein is CASSWGLGYEQYF.

As concerns this clone: A read error may produce the germline difference seen at one junction end. This chain joins TRBV28 and TRBJ2-7, with D tentatively TRBD1 (5 bases). This CDR3 is 13 amino acids long. The V gene's germline CDR1 is MDHEN and CDR2 SYDVKM. CDR3 protein: CACRDSPSYEQYF. The CDR3 DNA reads TGTGCCTGCAGAGACAGTCCGTCCTACGAGCAGTACTTC. The variable domain in full, with the rest retrieved from reference TRBV28 and TRBJ2-7, is DVKVTQSSRYLVKRTGEKVFLECVQDMDHENMFWYRQDPGLGLRLIYFSYDVKMKEKGDIPEGYSVSREKKERFSLILESASTNQTSMYLCACRDSPSYEQYFGPGTRLTVT.

This chain links TRBV30 with TRBJ1-2, with a weak D call TRBD1 (6 bases). CDR3 length: 15 amino acids. V shed 2 bases and J shed 4 bases, with 17 bases lying between them. Germline V gene sequence: CDR1 GTSNPN, CDR2 SVGIG (reference sequence). The CDR3 coding sequence is TGTGCCTGGAGTCAAGGACAGCACCTTATCTATGGCTACACCTTC. Residues: CAWSQGQHLIYGYTF.

This sequence joins TRBV6-1 and TRBJ2-5; D is perhaps TRBD1 (6 bases). This CDR3 contains 16 residues. CDR1 MNHNS and CDR2 SASEGT come from the germline V gene. V lost 4 bases and J 4 bases, leaving 19 bases between the germline ends. In DNA form, the CDR3 reads TGTGCCAGCAGTGCCCCACAGGGCTTCGGTCGAGAGACCCAGTACTTC. Translated: CASSAPQGFGRETQYF.

The genes are TRBV2 and TRBJ1-2; a possible D gene is TRBD1 (5 bases). The CDR3 loop spans 15 amino acids. CDR1 is SNHLY, CDR2 FYNNEI, per germline. The V gene lost 10 bases and the J gene lost 0 bases, with 18 bases spanning the gap. The CDR3, as DNA: TGTGCCACGCCAACCAGGGACTCCCCTAACTATGGCTACACCTTC. It translates to CATPTRDSPNYGYTF.

V usage is TRBV29-1 and J usage is TRBJ2-2, with 8 bases aligning to TRBD2. The CDR3 contains 17 residues. Germline CDR1 SQVTM, CDR2 ANQGSEA. J gave up 7 bases and V 4 bases, and 17 bases lay outside the gene matches. CDR3 coding DNA: TGCAGCGTTGTAATGTTGGAGCGGGAGAATTTCGGCGGGGAGCTGTTTTTT. Protein sequence: CSVVMLERENFGGELFF.

CDR3 region: CATSRLPGDYEQYF. Written as DNA, the CDR3 is TGTGCCACCAGCAGACTGCCGGGCGACTACGAGCAGTACTTC. V and J are TRBV15 and TRBJ2-5; D call uncertain. The last part of the DNA fits TRBJ2-7 better; the J call may be wrong. Germline V gives CDR1 LNHNV, CDR2 YYDKDF (reference sequence). CDR3 size: 14 residues.

V usage is TRBV5-1 and J usage is TRBJ2-5, with 10 bases identical to TRBD2. Germline V CDR1 and CDR2: SGHRS, YFSETQ. With 4 bases clipped from V and 4 bases from J, the junction kept 10 bases outside the gene matches. This CDR3 has 16 amino acids. CDR3 nucleotides: TGCGCCAGCAGCCCCACGGGAGCGGGAGGGGGAGAGACCCAGTACTTC. Amino acids: CASSPTGAGGGETQYF.

CDR3 amino acids: CASSGLTMDYTF. The CDR3 DNA sequence: TGTGCCAGCTCGGGACTGACTATGGACTACACCTTC. The V and J genes are TRBV19 and TRBJ1-2; maybe TRBD1 (5 bases). The germline CDR1 and CDR2 sequences are LNHDA and SQIVND (reference sequence). The CDR3 is 12 residues long. Trimming took 9 bases from V and 10 from J, leaving 18 bases between them.

This sequence joins TRBV4-2 and TRBJ2-3, with 7 positions matching TRBD2. The CDR3 sequence is 13 residues long. Losses at the gene ends were 9 bases for V and 4 bases for J; bases not matched to a gene: 7. Germline CDR1 and CDR2: LGHNA and YNFKEQ. The CDR3 is CASGGEPPDTQYF. The CDR3 DNA sequence: TGTGCCAGTGGGGGGGAGCCCCCAGATACGCAGTATTTT.

The V call is TRBV30, the J call TRBJ1-2; tentatively, D is TRBD1 (5 bases). V was cut by 8 bases and J by 2 bases, with 12 bases left in between. This CDR3 spans 12 amino acids. Germline V gene lookup returns CDR1 GTSNPN and CDR2 SVGIG (reference sequence). The chain's CDR3 is CAGYGQNYGYTF. In DNA, the CDR3 is TGTGCCGGTTATGGACAAAACTATGGCTACACCTTC.

This clone was observed a few times. The rearrangement uses TRBV5-1 and TRBJ1-1; D is perhaps TRBD1 (5 bases). CDR3 length: 14 amino acids. Germline CDR1 and CDR2: SGHRS and YFSETQ. Trimming shortened V by 0 bases and J by 5 bases, and 11 bases separated the two germline ends. The CDR3 region is CASSLGPGLTEAFF. In nucleotides, the CDR3 is TGCGCCAGCAGCTTGGGCCCAGGGCTGACTGAAGCTTTCTTT.

The chain joins TRBV2 to TRBJ2-1; D is unclear. This CDR3 has 12 amino acids. Germline CDR1 SNHLY, CDR2 FYNNEI. Trimming shortened V by 6 bases and J by 5 bases, and 8 bases separated the two germline ends. The DNA for the CDR3 is TGTGCCAGCAGATTTCTTGACAATGAGCAGTTCTTC. Translation: CASRFLDNEQFF.

The J gene is TRBJ1-6, the V gene TRBV2; D is uncertain. Trimming took off 1 base at V and 9 bases at J, with 13 bases between the two ends. Germline V gene sequence: CDR1 SNHLY, CDR2 FYNNEI. The CDR3 covers 15 residues. This CDR3 is CASSEDRLGGSPLHF. As DNA, the CDR3 is TGTGCCAGCAGTGAAGACCGCTTGGGAGGTTCACCCCTCCACTTT.

This chain links TRBV9 with TRBJ1-1; D not resolved. CDR3 length: 14 residues. Trimming removed 0 bases from V and 1 base from J, with 7 bases in between. Germline CDR1 and CDR2: SGDLS and YYNGEE. CDR3 nucleotides: TGTGCCAGCAGCGTAGAGCACAGGAACACTGAAGCTTTCTTT. It codes for CASSVEHRNTEAFF.

V is TRBV5-1 and J is TRBJ2-3; no definite D call. CDR1 and CDR2 (germline): SGHRS, YFSETQ. V lost 1 base, J lost 4 bases, and 7 bases lay in between. The CDR3 consists of 13 residues. CDR3 residues: CASSLQAADTQYF. The CDR3 bases are TGCGCCAGCAGCTTGCAGGCCGCAGATACGCAGTATTTT.

The chain recombines TRBV18 with TRBJ2-7, with D perhaps matching TRBD1 (5 bases). The V gene's germline CDR1 is KGHSH and CDR2 LQKENI. The V end lost 4 bases, the J end lost 5 bases, and 12 bases lay between the germline ends. CDR3 length: 13 residues. The CDR3 DNA sequence: TGTGCCAGCTCACTCCACCAGGGCCACGAGCAGTACTTC. This gives the protein CASSLHQGHEQYF.

The chain joins TRBV27 to TRBJ2-7, with TRBD2 matching over 12 bases. This CDR3 is built from 14 residues. V trimming: 7 bases; J trimming: 1 base; junction bases outside the gene matches: 2. Germline V CDR1 and CDR2: MNHEY, SMNVEV (reference sequence). The CDR3 DNA reads TGTGCCAGCACTGGGACTAGCGGGTCCTACGAGCAGTACTTC. Amino acids: CASTGTSGSYEQYF.

The chain recombines TRBV28 with TRBJ1-6; 7 bases fit TRBD1. V dropped 6 bases and J dropped 3; count of bases not matched to a gene: 5. Germline V gene lookup returns CDR1 MDHEN and CDR2 SYDVKM. This CDR3 is 15 amino acids long. The DNA for the CDR3 is TGTGCCAGCAGCCCCGGACAGGACTATAATTCACCCCTCCACTTT. Translating gives CASSPGQDYNSPLHF. The full variable domain, rest sourced from reference TRBV28 and TRBJ1-6, is DVKVTQSSRYLVKRTGEKVFLECVQDMDHENMFWYRQDPGLGLRLIYFSYDVKMKEKGDIPEGYSVSREKKERFSLILESASTNQTSMYLCASSPGQDYNSPLHFGNGTRLTVT.

The chain joins TRBV30 to TRBJ1-2; 7 positions agree with TRBD1. After removal of 0 bases from V and 7 bases from J, the junction contained 2 bases not matched to a gene. Germline CDR1 reads GTSNPN; CDR2 reads SVGIG (reference sequence). The CDR3 is 12 residues long. CDR3 coding DNA: TGTGCCTGGAGTGTTACAGGGGTTGGCTACACCTTC. Residues: CAWSVTGVGYTF. Full variable domain (remainder filled in from reference TRBV30 and TRBJ1-2): SQTIHQWPATLVQPVGSPLSLECTVEGTSNPNLYWYRQAAGRGLQLLFYSVGIGQISSEVPQNLSASRPQDRQFILSSKKLLLSDSGFYLCAWSVTGVGYTFGSGTRLTVV.